Below, 13 T cell receptor beta chains from the same sample are listed, as sequenced in a study of blood T cell repertoires in COVID-19. TCRdb's table, derived via immunoSEQ multiplex PCR, lists solely in-frame clones and lacks some. The sample includes about 430,000 clones, roughly 90% seen only once; the top ten take 1.4% to 1.5%. The sample comprised PBMCs or T cells enriched from blood (not recorded which). The receptors shown here come from a woman aged 18 to 35 who had been exposed to COVID-19.

The chain's CDR3 is CASSPGLGELFF. The CDR3 nucleotides are TGTGCCAGCAGTCCGGGACTTGGGGAGCTGTTTTTT. The rearrangement links TRBV12-3 or TRBV12-4 to TRBJ2-2; maybe TRBD2 (6 bases). The CDR3 spans 12 residues. Between the trimmed V and J ends, which lost 5 bases and 8 bases, there was a span of 9 bases.

The chain joins TRBV2 to TRBJ1-2; D possibly corresponds to TRBD1 (6 bases). Germline-derived CDR1 and CDR2 are SNHLY and FYNNEI. V was clipped by 9 bases and J by 2 bases, with 16 bases between them. The CDR3 covers 14 residues. Written as DNA, the CDR3 is TGTGCCAGAACCCACAGGGATTTCAACTATGGCTACACCTTC. This encodes CARTHRDFNYGYTF.

CDR3 region: CASSASLSSGNTIYF. The CDR3 nucleotides are TGTGCCAGCAGTGCATCCCTGAGCTCTGGAAACACCATATATTTT. The V gene is TRBV6-6, the J gene TRBJ1-3; D is unresolved. Germline CDR1 is MNHNY and CDR2 is SVGAGI (reference sequence). V was pared by 5 bases and J by 0 bases, with 11 bases between. This CDR3 region has 15 residues.

The chain links TRBV12-2 to TRBJ2-7; the D segment call TRBD1 is taken from the table without a DNA check. TRBV12-2 is given as a pseudogene. The CDR3 is made up of 15 amino acids. CDR3 nucleotides: TGTGCAAGTCGCTTCACGACACAGGGGTATAACGAGCAGTACTTC. It is translated as CASRFTTQGYNEQYF.

The gene calls are TRBV7-9 and TRBJ2-1; D is uncertain. CDR3 size: 11 residues. Germline CDR1 and CDR2: SEHNR and FQNEAQ (reference sequence). With 3 bases removed from V and 6 bases from J, the gap between germline ends came to 3 bases. The CDR3 loop is CASSFGNEQFF. The CDR3 nucleotides are TGTGCCAGCAGCTTCGGCAATGAGCAGTTCTTC.

The J gene is TRBJ2-1, the V gene TRBV2; 7 bases match TRBD1. Trimming took 5 bases from V and 3 from J; bases not matched to a gene: 7. CDR1 is SNHLY, CDR2 FYNNEI, per germline. This CDR3 spans 15 amino acids. In DNA form, the CDR3 reads TGTGCCAGCAGTCCAGACAGGGCCCACTACAATGAGCAGTTCTTC. Translated, it gives CASSPDRAHYNEQFF.

The chain recombines TRBV10-3 with TRBJ2-7, with TRBD1 matching over 8 bases. V dropped 9 bases and J dropped 5; count of bases not matched to a gene: 3. There are 11 residues in the CDR3. In germline, CDR1 is ENHRY, CDR2 SYGVKD. CDR3 protein: CAIDRGNEQYF. DNA for the CDR3: TGTGCCATAGACAGGGGCAACGAGCAGTACTTC.

The V call is TRBV28, the J call TRBJ1-1, with D unresolved. CDR1 and CDR2 from the germline V gene are MDHEN and SYDVKM. This CDR3 spans 14 amino acids. V was trimmed by 5 bases and J by 5 bases, leaving 15 bases between them. In nucleotides, the CDR3 is TGTGCCAGCAGTCCGGTTGGCGGAGGGACTGAAGCTTTCTTT. This translates into CASSPVGGGTEAFF.

The gene calls are TRBV9 and TRBJ1-1; 7 bases match TRBD1. The V and J ends lost 0 bases and 5 bases, in that order; junction bases with no gene match: 7. This CDR3 has 15 residues. CDR1 and CDR2 from the germline V gene are SGDLS and YYNGEE. The CDR3: CASSVGGGGHTEAFF. DNA for the CDR3: TGTGCCAGCAGCGTAGGTGGAGGGGGCCATACTGAAGCTTTCTTT.

This chain uses TRBV27 with TRBJ1-5, with D tentatively TRBD1 (5 bases). The CDR3 runs to 14 residues. CDR1 is MNHEY, CDR2 SMNVEV, per germline (reference sequence). Trimming removed 8 bases at V and 3 bases at J, with 14 bases between. CDR3 in amino acids: CASQSQGTNQPQHF. The CDR3 DNA sequence: TGTGCCAGCCAGAGTCAGGGTACCAATCAGCCCCAGCATTTT.

The chain couples TRBV7-6 to TRBJ2-7; the D gene is possibly TRBD1 (6 bases). The CDR3 is 14 residues long. The V gene lost 4 bases and the J gene lost 1 base, with 11 bases spanning the gap. Germline V gene sequence: CDR1 SGHVS, CDR2 FNYEAQ. Here the CDR3 reads CASSSSDSSYEQYF. CDR3 DNA sequence: TGTGCCAGCAGCTCCTCGGACAGTTCCTACGAGCAGTACTTC.

The V call is TRBV28, the J call TRBJ2-7, with TRBD1 matching over 8 bases. The V gene end was trimmed by 6 bases and the J gene end by 3 bases; junction bases not matched to a gene: 10. This CDR3 is 15 amino acids long. Germline loops: CDR1 MDHEN, CDR2 SYDVKM. CDR3 sequence reads: CASSPPTGASYEQYF. The CDR3 nucleotides read TGTGCCAGCAGCCCTCCGACAGGGGCTAGCTACGAGCAGTACTTC.

This chain links TRBV28 with TRBJ1-4, with D unresolved. The CDR3 runs to 15 residues. Trimming took 7 bases from V and 8 from J, leaving 20 bases between them. The V gene's germline CDR1 is MDHEN and CDR2 SYDVKM. The chain's CDR3 is CASTLGSTGGEKLFF. The CDR3 DNA follows: TGTGCCAGCACCCTCGGGTCGACTGGAGGGGAAAAACTGTTTTTT.